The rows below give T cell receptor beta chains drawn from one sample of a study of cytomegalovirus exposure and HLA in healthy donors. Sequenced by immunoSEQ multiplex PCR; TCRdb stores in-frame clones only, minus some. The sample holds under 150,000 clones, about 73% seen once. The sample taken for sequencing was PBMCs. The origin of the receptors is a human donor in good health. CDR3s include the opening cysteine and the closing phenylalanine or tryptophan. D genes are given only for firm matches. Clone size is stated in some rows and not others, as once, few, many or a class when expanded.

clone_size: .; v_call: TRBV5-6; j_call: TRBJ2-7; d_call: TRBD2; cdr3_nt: TGTGCCAGCAGCTACCTAGGGACGGGGGGGAGCGAGCAGTACTTC; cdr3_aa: CASSYLGTGGSEQYF
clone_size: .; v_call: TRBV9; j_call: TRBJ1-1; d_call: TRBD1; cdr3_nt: TGTGCCAGCAGCAAGACAGGGGTGAACACTGAAGCTTTCTTT; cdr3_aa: CASSKTGVNTEAFF
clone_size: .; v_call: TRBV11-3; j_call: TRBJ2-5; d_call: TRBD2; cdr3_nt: TGTGCCAGCAGCTTGGACGGTCGTCTAGCGGGAGGAGAGACCCAGTACTTC; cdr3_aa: CASSLDGRLAGGETQYF
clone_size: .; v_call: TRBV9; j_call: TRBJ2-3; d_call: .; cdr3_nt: TGTGCCAGCAGCGTAGTAGGGACACACACAGATACGCAGTATTTT; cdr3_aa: CASSVVGTHTDTQYF
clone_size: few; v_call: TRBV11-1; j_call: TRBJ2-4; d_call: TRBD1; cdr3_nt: TGTGCCAGCAGCTTAAGGGGGCAAAGTTCCAAAAACATTCAGTACTTC; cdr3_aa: CASSLRGQSSKNIQYF
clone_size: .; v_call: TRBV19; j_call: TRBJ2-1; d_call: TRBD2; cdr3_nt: TGTGCCAGTACCAACCGAGCGGGAGGGGTCGATGAGCAGTTCTTC; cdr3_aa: CASTNRAGGVDEQFF
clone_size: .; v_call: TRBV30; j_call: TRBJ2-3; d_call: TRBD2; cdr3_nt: TGTGCCTGGAGTGTCAATAGCGGGAGATCGAGTCTGGCAGATACGCAGTATTTT; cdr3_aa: CAWSVNSGRSSLADTQYF
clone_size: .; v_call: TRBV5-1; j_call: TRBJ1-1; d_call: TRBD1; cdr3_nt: TGCGCCAGCAGCCAATTGACAGGGACCTTGAACACTGAAGCTTTCTTT; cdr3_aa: CASSQLTGTLNTEAFF
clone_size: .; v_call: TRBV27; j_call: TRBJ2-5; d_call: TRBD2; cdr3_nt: TGTGCCAGCAGTTCCCGCGGGGGACGAAAAGAGACCCAGTACTTC; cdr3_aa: CASSSRGGRKETQYF
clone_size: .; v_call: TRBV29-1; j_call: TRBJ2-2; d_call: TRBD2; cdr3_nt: TGCAGCGTCCCGGGACGGGGGGCGAACACCGGGGAGCTGTTTTTT; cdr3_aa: CSVPGRGANTGELFF
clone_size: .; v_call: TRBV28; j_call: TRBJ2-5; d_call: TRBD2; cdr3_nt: TGTGCCAGCAGTTTAGGGACTAGCGGGCGGCAGTACTTC; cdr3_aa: CASSLGTSGRQYF
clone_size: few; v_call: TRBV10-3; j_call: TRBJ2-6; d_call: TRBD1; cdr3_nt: TGTGCCATCAGTGTGGGACAGGGGTCTGGGGCCAACGTCCTGACTTTC; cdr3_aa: CAISVGQGSGANVLTF
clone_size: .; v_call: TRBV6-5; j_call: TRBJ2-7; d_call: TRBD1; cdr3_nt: TGTGCCAGCACCGAACGGGACAGGTTCCACGAGCAGTACTTC; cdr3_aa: CASTERDRFHEQYF
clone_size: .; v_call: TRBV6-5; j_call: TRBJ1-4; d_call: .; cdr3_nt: TGTGCCAGCAGACCGGGGATGGCTAATGAAAAACTGTTTTTT; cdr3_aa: CASRPGMANEKLFF
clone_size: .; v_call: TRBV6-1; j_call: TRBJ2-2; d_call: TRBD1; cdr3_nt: TGTGCCAGCAGTGAAGGCCGGGACAGCCTCACCGGGGAGCTGTTTTTT; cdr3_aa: CASSEGRDSLTGELFF
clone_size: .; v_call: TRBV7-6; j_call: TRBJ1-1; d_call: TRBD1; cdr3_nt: TGTGCCAGCAGACTCCGGGACAGGGGGCCCAACACTGAAGCTTTCTTT; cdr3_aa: CASRLRDRGPNTEAFF
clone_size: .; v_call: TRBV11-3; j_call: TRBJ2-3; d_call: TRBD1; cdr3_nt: TGTGCCAGCAGCCCCGGGACAGGGTTTTCAGATACGCAGTATTTT; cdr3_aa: CASSPGTGFSDTQYF
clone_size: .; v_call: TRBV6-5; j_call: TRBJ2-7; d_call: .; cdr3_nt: TGTGCCAGCAGCCGCTTCCCCGAGCAGTACTTC; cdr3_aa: CASSRFPEQYF
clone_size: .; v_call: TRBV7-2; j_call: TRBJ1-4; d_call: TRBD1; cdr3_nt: TGTGCCAGCAGCTTAGCGCGAGGGGGCGCGAGGGAAAAACTGTTTTTT; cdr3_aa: CASSLARGGAREKLFF
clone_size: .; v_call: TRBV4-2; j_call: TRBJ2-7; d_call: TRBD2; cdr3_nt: TGTGCCAGCAGCCAAGATAGCGGGGGGACCTCCTACGAGCAGTACTTC; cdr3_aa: CASSQDSGGTSYEQYF
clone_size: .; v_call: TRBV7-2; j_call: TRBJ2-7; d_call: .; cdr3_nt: TGTGCCAGCAGCCCGAATCCCTCCGAGCAGTACTTC; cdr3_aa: CASSPNPSEQYF
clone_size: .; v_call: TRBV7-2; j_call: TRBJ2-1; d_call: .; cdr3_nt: TGTGCCAGCAGCTTCTCCTACAATGAGCGGTTCTTC; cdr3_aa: CASSFSYNERFF
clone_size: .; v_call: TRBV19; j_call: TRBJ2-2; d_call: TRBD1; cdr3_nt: TGTGCCAGTAGTATTGACAGGGCCACCGGGGAGCTGTTTTTT; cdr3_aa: CASSIDRATGELFF
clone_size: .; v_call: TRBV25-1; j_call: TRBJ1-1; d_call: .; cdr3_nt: TGTGCCAGCAGTGGCGATGGGCGCACTGAAGCTTTCTTT; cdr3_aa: CASSGDGRTEAFF
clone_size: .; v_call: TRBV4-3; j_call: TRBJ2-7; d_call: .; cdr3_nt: TGCGCCAGCAGCCAAGATTGGGGCGCAGTCTACGAGCAGTACTTC; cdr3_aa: CASSQDWGAVYEQYF
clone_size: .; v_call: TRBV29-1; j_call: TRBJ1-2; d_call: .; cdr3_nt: TGCAGCGTTGAACCGGACAGCCCCTATGGCTACACCTTC; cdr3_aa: CSVEPDSPYGYTF
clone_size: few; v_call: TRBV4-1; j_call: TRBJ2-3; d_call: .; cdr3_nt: TGCGCCAGCAGCCAAGGACTAGACACAGATACGCAGTATTTT; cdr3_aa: CASSQGLDTDTQYF
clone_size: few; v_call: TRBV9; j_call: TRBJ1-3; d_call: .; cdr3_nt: TGTGCCAGCAGCGTAGCAGGGGTAGGAAACACCATATATTTT; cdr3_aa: CASSVAGVGNTIYF
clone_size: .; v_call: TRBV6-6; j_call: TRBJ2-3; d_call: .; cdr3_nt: TGTGCCAGCAGTTACTCGGCAGGGAAGGGGCCAGATACGCAGTATTTT; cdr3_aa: CASSYSAGKGPDTQYF
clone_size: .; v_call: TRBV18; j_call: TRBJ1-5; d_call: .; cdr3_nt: TGTGCCAGCTCACCGAGTCCAGGGAATCAGCCCCAGCATTTT; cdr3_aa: CASSPSPGNQPQHF
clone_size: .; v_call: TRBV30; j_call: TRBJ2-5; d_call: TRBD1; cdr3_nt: TGTGCCTGGAGTGGGACGTGGACAGGGGAAGAGACCCAGTACTTC; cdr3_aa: CAWSGTWTGEETQYF
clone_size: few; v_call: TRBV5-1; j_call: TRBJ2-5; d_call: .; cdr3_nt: TGCGCCAGCAGCTTAGGCAGGGCTGAGACCCAGTACTTC; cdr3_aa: CASSLGRAETQYF
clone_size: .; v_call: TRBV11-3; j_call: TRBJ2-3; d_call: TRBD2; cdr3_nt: TGTGCTAGCAGCTTCGGCGGGGGAACAGATACGCAGTATTTT; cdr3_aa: CASSFGGGTDTQYF
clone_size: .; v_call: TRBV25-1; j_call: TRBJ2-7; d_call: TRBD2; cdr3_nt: TGTGCCAGCAGTGAATCCCGGACTAGCGGGAGGTACGAGCAGTACTTC; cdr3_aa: CASSESRTSGRYEQYF
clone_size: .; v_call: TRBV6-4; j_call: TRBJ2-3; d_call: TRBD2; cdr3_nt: TGTGCCAGCAGCGCCCGACTAGCGGGGTCCACAGATACGCAGTATTTT; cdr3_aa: CASSARLAGSTDTQYF
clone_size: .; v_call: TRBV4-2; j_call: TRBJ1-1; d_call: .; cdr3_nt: TGTGCCAGCAGCCAAGAATCCTTCCGGGGGGGTCAAACTGAAGCTTTCTTT; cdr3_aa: CASSQESFRGGQTEAFF
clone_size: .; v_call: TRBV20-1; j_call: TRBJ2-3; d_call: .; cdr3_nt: TGCAGTGCTCCCCCCGCAGATACGCAGTATTTT; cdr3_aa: CSAPPADTQYF
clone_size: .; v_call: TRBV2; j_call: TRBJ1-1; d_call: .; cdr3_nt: TGTGCCAGCAAGGCAGGGACTATCGACACTGAAGCTTTCTTT; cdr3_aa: CASKAGTIDTEAFF
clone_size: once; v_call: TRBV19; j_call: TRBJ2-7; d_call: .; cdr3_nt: TGTGCCAGTACCAAATTTCCGTGGGCCTTC; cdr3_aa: CASTKFPWAF
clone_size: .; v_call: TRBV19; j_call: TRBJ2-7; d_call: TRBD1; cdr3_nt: TGTGCCAGTCCTGGCCTGGGACAGGGTATACACGAGCAGTACTTC; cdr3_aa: CASPGLGQGIHEQYF
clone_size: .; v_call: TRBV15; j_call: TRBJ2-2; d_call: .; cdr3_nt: TGTGCCACCAGCAGAGACCGACAGCTAAGCACCGGGGAGCTGTTTTTT; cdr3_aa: CATSRDRQLSTGELFF
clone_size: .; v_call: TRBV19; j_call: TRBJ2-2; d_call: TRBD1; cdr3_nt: TGTGCCAGTAGTATAGGAACCAGGGGGCCCACCGGGGAGCTGTTTTTT; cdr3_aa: CASSIGTRGPTGELFF